These 13 T cell receptor beta chains originate from one sample sequenced in a study of CD8 T cells in Susac syndrome. The authors reverse transcribed about 0.5 to 1 ug RNA with random hexamers. TCRdb re-derived calls from the immunoSEQ multiplex PCR reads in MiXCR, one entry per CDR3 protein. The sample lists 250,000 to 300,000 distinct CDR3 sequences, 75% to 90% occurring once. Material for sequencing was CD8+ T cells from PBMCs. These receptors all come from a human donor with multiple sclerosis.

The chain combines TRBV4-3 with TRBJ2-7; 10 nucleotides agree with TRBD2. The CDR3 has 15 amino acids. Trimming took 3 bases from V and 4 from J; bases not matched to a gene: 6. CDR1 and CDR2 (germline): LGHNA, YSLEER. The CDR3 reads CASSQASGSMYEQYF. The CDR3 nucleotides are TGCGCCAGCAGCCAGGCTAGCGGGAGTATGTACGAGCAGTACTTC.

This chain links TRBV2 with TRBJ2-7; 7 bases agree with TRBD2. The germline V gene encodes CDR1 SNHLY and CDR2 FYNNEI. V was pared by 6 bases and J by 5 bases, with 4 bases of the junction left unmatched. This CDR3 spans 12 amino acids. This chain's CDR3 is CASRPGGHEQYF. The CDR3 DNA is TGTGCCAGCAGGCCGGGAGGCCACGAGCAGTACTTC.

CDR3 protein: CASRSTNREYDSPLHF. CDR3 bases: TGCGCCAGCAGGTCTACAAACAGGGAATATGATTCACCCCTCCACTTT. The chain combines TRBV5-1 with TRBJ1-6; a possible D gene is TRBD1 (6 bases). Trimming shortened V by 5 bases and J by 8 bases, and 20 bases separated the two germline ends. This CDR3 comprises 16 residues. Per the germline V gene, CDR1 is SGHRS and CDR2 is YFSETQ.

This clonotype has more than one count but fewer than ten. The genes are TRBV4-1 and TRBJ2-5; D is undetermined. V was clipped by 0 bases and J by 1 base, with 9 bases between them. CDR1 is MGHRA, CDR2 YSYEKL, per germline. The CDR3 consists of 15 residues. The CDR3 loop reads CASSQDPSSQETQYF. CDR3 nucleotide sequence: TGCGCCAGCAGCCAAGATCCGTCTTCCCAAGAGACCCAGTACTTC.

This clonotype occurred a few times. The J gene is TRBJ1-3, the V gene TRBV5-1; no firm D call. Trimming removed 4 bases from V and 0 bases from J, with 11 bases in between. The CDR3 runs 15 residues. Germline CDR1 SGHRS, CDR2 YFSETQ. Written as DNA, the CDR3 is TGCGCCAGCAGCCCGACACCGAGCTCTGGAAACACCATATATTTT. Protein sequence: CASSPTPSSGNTIYF.

This rearrangement joins TRBV7-3 to TRBJ2-3; 8 bases agree with TRBD2. The CDR3 is 18 residues long. CDR1 is SGHTA and CDR2 is FQGTGA in the germline V gene. V lost 5 bases, J lost 6 bases, and 19 bases stayed unmatched. The CDR3 coding sequence is TGTGCCAGCAGCCCCTTGGCCGGAAGCGGGAGCCCGCCGGATACGCAGTATTTT. This codes for CASSPLAGSGSPPDTQYF.

This clonotype has just one count. The chain uses TRBV5-1 and TRBJ1-2, with D possibly being TRBD1 (5 bases). From germline, CDR1 is SGHRS and CDR2 YFSETQ. This CDR3 contains 14 residues. Between the trimmed V and J ends, which lost 2 bases and 4 bases, there was a span of 12 bases. The CDR3 loop is CASSFYGAGYGYTF. The CDR3 DNA is TGCGCCAGCAGCTTTTACGGGGCAGGCTATGGCTACACCTTC.

V and J are TRBV29-1 and TRBJ2-1, with D uncertain. The V end was cut by 6 bases, the J end by 0 bases, with 9 bases between. Germline CDR1 reads SQVTM; CDR2 reads ANQGSEA. This CDR3 is built from 13 residues. The chain's CDR3 is CSVERDSYNEQFF. CDR3 nucleotide sequence: TGCAGCGTAGAAAGGGACTCCTACAATGAGCAGTTCTTC.

This sequence joins TRBV7-9 and TRBJ2-5; TRBD2 aligns across 8 bases. The CDR3 consists of 15 residues. Per the germline V gene, CDR1 is SEHNR and CDR2 is FQNEAQ (reference sequence). V was pared by 3 bases and J by 4 bases, with 7 bases of the junction left unmatched. The CDR3 is CASSFSGSMGETQYF. The CDR3 coding sequence is TGTGCCAGCAGCTTCAGCGGGAGTATGGGAGAGACCCAGTACTTC.

The rearrangement joins TRBV28 to TRBJ2-7, with D tentatively TRBD1 (5 bases). CDR1 is MDHEN and CDR2 is SYDVKM in the germline V gene. Trimming removed 3 bases from V and 3 bases from J, with 21 bases in between. The CDR3 covers 17 residues. Here the CDR3 DNA reads TGTGCCAGCAGTTTTCGTTTCAGTGGGAACGGACACTACGAGCAGTACTTC. Protein: CASSFRFSGNGHYEQYF.

The chain uses TRBV2 and TRBJ2-3; TRBD2 aligns across 8 bases. This CDR3 has 17 residues. Losses at the gene ends were 6 bases for V and 2 bases for J; bases not matched to a gene: 13. The germline CDR1 and CDR2 sequences are SNHLY and FYNNEI. CDR3 nucleotide sequence: TGTGCCAGCAGCGACGGCGGACTAGCTGTTTACACAGATACGCAGTATTTT. Its translation: CASSDGGLAVYTDTQYF.

The chain recombines TRBV4-3 with TRBJ1-5, with TRBD1 matching 12 bases. V was pared by 3 bases and J by 5 bases, with 5 bases of the junction left unmatched. This CDR3 has 16 amino acids. The germline gives CDR1 LGHNA, CDR2 YSLEER. In DNA form, the CDR3 reads TGCGCCAGCAGCCAGGGACAGGGGGCCCTTGATCAGCCCCAGCATTTT. Amino acid sequence: CASSQGQGALDQPQHF.

The V gene is TRBV10-3, the J gene TRBJ2-4; D ambiguous. Deletions cut 6 bases from V and 0 bases from J, with 6 bases between. Looked up from germline, CDR1 is ENHRY and CDR2 is SYGVKD. This CDR3 comprises 13 residues. CDR3 loop: CAIRDLAKNIQYF. The CDR3 nucleotides read TGTGCCATCAGGGATCTAGCCAAAAACATTCAGTACTTC.